These 6 T cell receptor beta chains were sequenced from one sample in a study of blood T cells in healthy people across ages. Primers used in a second PCR of about 7 to 11 cycles were a sample-barcoded 5' primer and a J-beta primer mix. Each CDR3 protein is one row after TCRdb ran MiXCR on the 5' RACE reads. Seen here are 720,000 or so distinct CDR3 sequences, roughly 43% observed once, and the top ten hold around 32%. The sequencing sample was made of blood. Source of these receptors: a man older than 75 in good health.

This clonotype was counted a few times. V usage is TRBV12-3 or TRBV12-4 and J usage is TRBJ2-1; 9 positions match TRBD1. The V and J ends lost 4 bases and 6 bases, in that order; junction bases with no gene match: 13. The CDR3 sequence is 17 residues long. The CDR3 DNA is TGTGCCAGCAGTTCGGATTACGGGACAGGGAACGTCAATGAGCAGTTCTTC. Residues: CASSSDYGTGNVNEQFF.

Concerning this clonotype: Just one base apart from a much larger clone, this may be a read error. The chain employs TRBV29-1 and TRBJ2-7; D is unclear. Per the germline V gene, CDR1 is SQVTM and CDR2 is ANQGSEA. This CDR3 comprises 13 residues. The CDR3: CSVKDPPGNEQYF. Here the CDR3 DNA reads TGCAGCGTTAAAGACCCTCCTGGCAATGAGCAGTACTTC.

The J gene is TRBJ1-1, the V gene TRBV6-5; weak D call: TRBD1 (5 bases). V lost 3 bases and J lost 1, with 15 bases in between. The germline V gene has CDR1 MNHEY and CDR2 SVGAGI. The CDR3 contains 16 residues. CDR3 residues: CASSYGARRSNTEAFF. CDR3 coding DNA: TGTGCCAGCAGTTATGGGGCTAGAAGATCGAACACTGAAGCTTTCTTT.

This clonotype was recorded a few times. The chain uses TRBV6-1 and TRBJ2-3, with no clear D. Germline values: CDR1 MNHNS, CDR2 SASEGT. The CDR3 has 13 residues. V was pared by 6 bases and J by 6 bases, with 13 bases between. CDR3 sequence reads: CASRANSKDTQYF. In nucleotides, the CDR3 is TGTGCCAGCAGAGCTAATTCAAAGGATACGCAGTATTTT.

There are a few counts of this clonotype. The chain links TRBV29-1 to TRBJ2-2; D is unclear. Trimming pared 6 bases from V and 0 bases from J, leaving 14 bases between. The CDR3 spans 15 residues. CDR1 and CDR2 from the germline V gene are SQVTM and ANQGSEA. Written as DNA, the CDR3 is TGCAGCGTCGCCCCCGGAACCGCGAACACCGGGGAGCTGTTTTTT. This encodes CSVAPGTANTGELFF.

V is TRBV20-1 and J is TRBJ2-7; 10 bases match TRBD2. The CDR3 sequence is 14 residues long. Germline V gene data show CDR1 as DFQATT and CDR2 as SNEGSKA (reference sequence). Losses at the gene ends were 3 bases for V and 5 bases for J; bases not matched to a gene: 7. CDR3 in amino acids: CSASPGLATHEQYF. In nucleotides, the CDR3 is TGCAGTGCTAGCCCGGGACTAGCGACCCACGAGCAGTACTTC.